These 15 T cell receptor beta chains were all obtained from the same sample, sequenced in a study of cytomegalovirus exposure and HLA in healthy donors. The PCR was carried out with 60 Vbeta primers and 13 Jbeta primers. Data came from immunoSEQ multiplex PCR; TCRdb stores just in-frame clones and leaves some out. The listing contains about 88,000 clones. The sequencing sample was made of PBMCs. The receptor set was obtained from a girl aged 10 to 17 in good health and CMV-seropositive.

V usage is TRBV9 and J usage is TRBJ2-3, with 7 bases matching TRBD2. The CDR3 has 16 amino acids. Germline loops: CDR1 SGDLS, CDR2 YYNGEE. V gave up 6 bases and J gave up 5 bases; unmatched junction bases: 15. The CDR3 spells CASNAGEGFLGDTQYF. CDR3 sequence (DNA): TGTGCCAGCAACGCCGGGGAGGGCTTCCTGGGAGATACGCAGTATTTT.

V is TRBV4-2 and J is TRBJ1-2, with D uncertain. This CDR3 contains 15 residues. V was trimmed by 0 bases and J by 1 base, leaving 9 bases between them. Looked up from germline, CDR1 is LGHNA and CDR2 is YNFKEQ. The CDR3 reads CASSQDREFNYGYTF. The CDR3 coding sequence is TGTGCCAGCAGCCAAGATAGGGAGTTTAACTATGGCTACACCTTC.

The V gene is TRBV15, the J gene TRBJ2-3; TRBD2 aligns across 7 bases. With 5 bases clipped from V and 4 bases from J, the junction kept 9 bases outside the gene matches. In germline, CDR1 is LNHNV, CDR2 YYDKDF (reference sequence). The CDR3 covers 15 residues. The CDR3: CATSFSRGGADTQYF. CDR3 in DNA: TGTGCCACCAGCTTCAGTCGCGGGGGAGCAGATACGCAGTATTTT.

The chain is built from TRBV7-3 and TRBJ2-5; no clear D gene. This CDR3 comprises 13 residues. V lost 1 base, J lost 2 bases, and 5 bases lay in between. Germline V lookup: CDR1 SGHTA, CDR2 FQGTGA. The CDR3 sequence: CASSLIAQETQYF. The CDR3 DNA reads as TGTGCCAGCAGCTTAATAGCTCAAGAGACCCAGTACTTC.

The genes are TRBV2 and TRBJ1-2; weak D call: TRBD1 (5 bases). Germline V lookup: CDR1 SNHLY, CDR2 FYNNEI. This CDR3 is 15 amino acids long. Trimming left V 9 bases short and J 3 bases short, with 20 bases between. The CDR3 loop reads CARSRGLLTDYGYTF. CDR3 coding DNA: TGTGCCAGGTCGCGGGGCCTCCTGACGGACTATGGCTACACCTTC.

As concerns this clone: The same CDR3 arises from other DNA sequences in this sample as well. The CDR3 sequence is CASSQGTGHNSPLHF. Here the CDR3 DNA reads TGCGCCAGCAGCCAGGGGACAGGGCACAATTCACCCCTCCACTTT. V is TRBV4-3 and J is TRBJ1-6; 9 positions agree with TRBD1. The CDR3 runs 15 residues. Trimming cost V 3 bases and J 7 bases; bases outside gene matches: 4. Germline CDR1 reads LGHNA; CDR2 reads YSLEER.

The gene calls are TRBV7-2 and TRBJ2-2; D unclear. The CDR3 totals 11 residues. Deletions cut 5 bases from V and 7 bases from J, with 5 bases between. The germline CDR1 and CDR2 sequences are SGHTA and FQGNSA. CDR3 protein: CASSLNGELFF. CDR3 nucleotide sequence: TGTGCCAGCAGCCTTAACGGGGAGCTGTTTTTT.

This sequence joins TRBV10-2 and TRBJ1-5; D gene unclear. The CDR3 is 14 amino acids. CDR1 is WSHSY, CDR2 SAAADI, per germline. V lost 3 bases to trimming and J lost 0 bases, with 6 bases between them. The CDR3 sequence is CASSDNYSNQPQHF. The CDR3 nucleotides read TGCGCCAGCAGTGACAACTATAGCAATCAGCCCCAGCATTTT.

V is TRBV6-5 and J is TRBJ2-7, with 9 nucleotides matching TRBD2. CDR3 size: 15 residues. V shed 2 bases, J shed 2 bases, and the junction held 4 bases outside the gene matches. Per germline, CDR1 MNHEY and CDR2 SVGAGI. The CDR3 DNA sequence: TGTGCCAGCAGTTACCAGAGCGGGGGGACCTACGAGCAGTACTTC. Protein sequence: CASSYQSGGTYEQYF.

The CDR3 DNA reads TGCAGCGTGAGGGGACAGCGGAATACCTACGAGCAGTACTTC. Translated: CSVRGQRNTYEQYF. The V call is TRBV29-1, the J call TRBJ2-7; 7 nucleotides match TRBD1. The CDR3 sequence is 14 residues long. V was pared by 6 bases and J by 2 bases, with 10 bases of the junction left unmatched. In germline, CDR1 is SQVTM, CDR2 ANQGSEA.

CDR3 in amino acids: CASSLQYGQGRSPLHF. In DNA, the CDR3 is TGTGCCAGCAGTTTACAATACGGACAGGGGCGTTCACCCCTCCACTTT. The chain is built from TRBV28 and TRBJ1-6, with 9 bases fitting TRBD1. This CDR3 is built from 16 residues. The germline CDR1 and CDR2 sequences are MDHEN and SYDVKM. J lost 9 bases, V lost 2 bases, and 8 bases had no gene match.

The CDR3 spells CASKGGLPSSYEQYF. The DNA of the CDR3 is TGTGCCAGCAAGGGGGGGCTGCCCTCCTCCTACGAGCAGTACTTC. The chain joins TRBV6-5 to TRBJ2-7; D perhaps matches TRBD2 (7 bases). The CDR3 extends over 15 amino acids. In germline, CDR1 is MNHEY, CDR2 SVGAGI. With 7 bases removed from V and 0 bases from J, the gap between germline ends came to 16 bases.

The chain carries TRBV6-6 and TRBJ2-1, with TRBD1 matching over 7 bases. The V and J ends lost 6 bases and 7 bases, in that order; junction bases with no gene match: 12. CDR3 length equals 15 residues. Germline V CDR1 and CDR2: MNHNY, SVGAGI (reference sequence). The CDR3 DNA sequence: TGTGCCAGCAGCCCAGCACTCGGGACAGCTAATGAGCAGTTCTTC. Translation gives CASSPALGTANEQFF.

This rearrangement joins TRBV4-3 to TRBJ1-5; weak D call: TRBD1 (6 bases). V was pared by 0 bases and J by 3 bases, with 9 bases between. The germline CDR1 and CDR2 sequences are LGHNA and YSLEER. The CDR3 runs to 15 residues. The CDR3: CASSQDGGFNQPQHF. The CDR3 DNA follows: TGCGCCAGCAGCCAAGATGGGGGCTTCAATCAGCCCCAGCATTTT.

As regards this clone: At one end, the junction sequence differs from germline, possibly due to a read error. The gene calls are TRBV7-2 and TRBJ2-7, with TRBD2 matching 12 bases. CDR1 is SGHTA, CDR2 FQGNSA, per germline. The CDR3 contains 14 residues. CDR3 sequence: CASSLAGGLYEQYF. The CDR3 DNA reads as TGTGCCAGCAGCCTAGCGGGGGGGCTGTACGAGCAGTACTTC.